Following are 2 T cell receptor beta chains from one sample sequenced in a study of metastatic and nonmetastatic thyroid tumors. TCRdb called clones again from the PCR reads with MiXCR. The sample records 30,000 to 35,000 clones, about 19% being singletons. Not a single patient had been given any form of treatment at any point before undergoing thyroid surgery. What was sequenced was blood. The receptors here all came from a female donor with papillary thyroid cancer or a benign thyroid nodule (not recorded which). Some clones in this sample may be carry-over from other donors' samples.

This chain uses TRBV7-2 with TRBJ1-2; 7 nucleotides match TRBD1. J was trimmed by 5 bases and V by 5 bases; bases with no gene match: 8. Per the germline V gene, CDR1 is SGHTA and CDR2 is FQGNSA. The CDR3 totals 14 residues. The CDR3: CASSIDRAIYGYTF. CDR3 coding DNA: TGTGCCAGCAGCATCGACAGGGCCATATATGGCTACACCTTC.

The count of this clone is one. CDR3 residues: CASRKKGQGISPLHF. As DNA, the CDR3 is TGTGCCAGCAGGAAAAAAGGACAGGGGATTTCACCCCTCCACTTT. The chain uses TRBV5-8 and TRBJ1-6, with TRBD1 matching 9 bases. Unmatched junction bases numbered 9, after V lost 5 bases and J lost 9 bases. Germline V gene data show CDR1 as SGHTS and CDR2 as YDEGEE. The CDR3 extends over 15 amino acids.